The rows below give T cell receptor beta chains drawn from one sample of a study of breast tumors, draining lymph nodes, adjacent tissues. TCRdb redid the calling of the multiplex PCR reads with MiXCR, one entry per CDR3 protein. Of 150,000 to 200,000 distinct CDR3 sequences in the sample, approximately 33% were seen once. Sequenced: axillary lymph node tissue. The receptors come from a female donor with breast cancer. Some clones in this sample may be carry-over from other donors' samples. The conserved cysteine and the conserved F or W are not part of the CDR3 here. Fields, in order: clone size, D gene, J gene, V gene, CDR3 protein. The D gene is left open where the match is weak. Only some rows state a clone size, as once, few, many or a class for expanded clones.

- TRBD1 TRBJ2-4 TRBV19 ASIKSRQGTSRNHRTIQY
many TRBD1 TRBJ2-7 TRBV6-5 ASSHSGTGVYEQY
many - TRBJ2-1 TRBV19 ASNPNRGPTYNEQF
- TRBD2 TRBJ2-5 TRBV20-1 SALGTSGPAGETQY
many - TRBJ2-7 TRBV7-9 ASSFQLASPDYEQY
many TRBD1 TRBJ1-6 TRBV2 ASWSPEQGDFNSPLH
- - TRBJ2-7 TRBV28 ASSLYQGRNEQY
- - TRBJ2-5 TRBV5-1 ASSKRTTGTDTQY
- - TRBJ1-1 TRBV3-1 ASSALSGTEAF
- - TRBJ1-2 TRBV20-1 SARGAIGNGYT
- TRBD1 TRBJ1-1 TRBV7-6 ASSFGGQGGTEAF
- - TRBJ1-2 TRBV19 ASSTSGPSRGYT
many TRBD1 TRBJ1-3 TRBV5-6 ASSYDRAPGNTIY
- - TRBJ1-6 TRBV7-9 ASSLGQDNSPLH
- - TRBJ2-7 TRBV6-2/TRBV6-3 ASSLSSDEQY
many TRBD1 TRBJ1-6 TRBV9 ASSPLQGGYNSPLH
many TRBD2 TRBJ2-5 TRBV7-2 ASSLFRTSGGLQETQY
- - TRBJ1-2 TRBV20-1 SASPRTGTNYGYT
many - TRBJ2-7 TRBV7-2 ASSSSVSYEQY
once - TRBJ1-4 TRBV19 ASRMDQLKGKLF
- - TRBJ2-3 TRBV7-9 ASSPPVSIVSDTQY
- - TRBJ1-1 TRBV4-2 ASSPLVTAGWDTEAF
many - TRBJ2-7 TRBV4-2 ASSQGLDQVPVEQY
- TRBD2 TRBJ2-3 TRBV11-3 ASSLEGQGLPQTSTDTQY
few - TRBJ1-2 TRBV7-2 ASSQDYRENYGYP
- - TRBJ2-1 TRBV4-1 ASSQDTERRGRTGEHPSS
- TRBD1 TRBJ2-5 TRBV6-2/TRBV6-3 ASKTGGGGAQY
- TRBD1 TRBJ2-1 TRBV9 ASSAGGGSYNEQF
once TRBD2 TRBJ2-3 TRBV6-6 ASSSSGGTDTQY
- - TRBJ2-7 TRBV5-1 ASSQDRAAYEQY